The clone carrying this TCR beta chain rates as medium-sized. Its target is not known. This record comes from a study of neoadjuvant anti-PD-1 for oral cavity cancer. The CDR3 sequence is 14 residues long. Trimming removed 2 bases at V and 0 bases at J, with 9 bases between. Germline CDR1 is SGHRS and CDR2 is YFSETQ. Cohort: HPV-negative, locally advanced oral cavity squamous cell carcinoma patients. Clones were sequenced by immunoSEQ multiplex PCR, and TCRdb holds only the in-frame ones, with some missing. This table holds about 6,700 clones, roughly 50% found once. Study outcomes and limitations: Post-treatment tumors with larger preexisting clones showed more shrinkage.

The chain recombines TRBV5-1 with TRBJ2-7; no firm D call. This specimen consisted of tumor tissue, obtained before nivolumab (anti-PD-1) treatment. This clonotype was obtained from a person between 40 and 79 years old with oral cavity squamous cell carcinoma. This CDR3 reads CASSLRQSSYEQYF. In nucleotides, the CDR3 is TGCGCCAGCAGCTTACGGCAGAGCTCCTACGAGCAGTACTTC.